This T cell receptor beta chain derives from a study of beta chain features in type 1 diabetes (dated by TCRdb to 2016 to 2018). In terms of the full investigation: Patients and healthy donors did not differ in mean age, gender distribution, total cell number or subset yield. The study compared TCRB repertoires of sorted circulating CD4+ T cell subsets between recently diagnosed type 1 diabetes patients and matched healthy donors. Naive and central memory subsets were obtained from all 30 or so donors, but regulatory and stem cell-like memory subsets were isolated from only 8 patients and about 8 healthy donors. A total of roughly 100 million sorted cells were examined across all samples, and the number of cells per subset was strongly correlated with RNA yield.

V trim: 6 bases; J trim: 4 bases; unmatched bases: 7. CDR1 and CDR2 are drawn from the germline V gene: SGHRS, YFSETQ. The CDR3 starts with the cysteine, ends with the phenylalanine, and has 14 residues. Just CDR3 DNA is preserved here, 42 bases in frame from base 1. From each donor, a single peripheral blood sample of approximately 0.11 L on average was drawn into heparinised tubes. A BD FACSAria II and a panel including CD45RO, CCR7, CD25, CD127, CD95 and CD27 were used to sort naive, central memory, regulatory and stem cell-like memory CD4+ T cells. Purity was above 98% for every sorted population. PBMCs were isolated immediately by Lymphoprep density gradient centrifugation and stained directly without culture. Samples were stained and sorted in pairs, with one healthy donor and one patient per experiment, so that batch effects were minimized. This clone was seen more than once but under ten times. Its antigen remains unidentified. No much larger clonotype is one base removed from it; base qualities were not supplied.

On the study overall, not on this receptor specifically: Naive, central memory and regulatory TCRB repertoires appeared more similar among patients than among healthy donors. Because small numbers of individuals were included in the HLA sub-analyses, any influence of HLA type on TCRB rearrangement was left unresolved. At VDJ recombination sites, patients with type 1 diabetes made fewer insertions and deleted more nucleotides, a pattern implying thymic rearrangement abnormalities. In all four CD4+ subsets, TCRB CDR3 length was moderately but significantly shorter in type 1 diabetes patients. Shorter templates might have been favored by PCR, but patient and control samples were amplified and corrected together, so both groups would have been affected equally by any skew. Because cDNA was sequenced instead of genomic DNA, activated cells with high expression could be over-represented, although the groups did not differ in activation or CD3 levels.

All of the isolated RNA was reverse transcribed with the High Capacity cDNA Reverse Transcription Kit, so expressed TCRB transcripts were sequenced. Deep immunoSEQ sequencing was performed on naive, central memory and regulatory T cell samples, with an average of around 3.4 million total reads per sample. Sorted cells were lysed in RLT buffer, and RNA was extracted using DNase-treated RNeasy Micro or Mini kits according to cell number. To prevent cross-contamination, each cell subset was processed individually, whereas patient and healthy donor samples were processed jointly. The immunoSEQ multiplex PCR was used to amplify TCRB sequences from cDNA, generating 87-bp fragments that spanned the CDR3 region. Sequencing of the amplicons was done on the Illumina HiSeq platform. Under the source paper's analysis protocol: PCR bias was computationally corrected using synthetic template baselines, reads within Hamming distance 2 were collapsed, and singletons that could not be merged were discarded. Reads were aligned to IMGT to assign V, D and J genes, CDR3 length, and insertions or deletions at six rearrangement sites. Within each subset, clonotype counts were normalized to sorted cell number, after which true diversity and Gini coefficients were computed with the tcR R package. Repertoire sharing was quantified using the overlap coefficient calculated on TCRB nucleotide sequences. As a proxy for the pre-selection repertoire, out-of-frame TCRB sequences from naive cells were analyzed. The source is immuneACCESS, and TCRdb retained only in-frame sequences with V and J called. Part of the clones is not carried over; for the studies checked, unresolved V genes explain less than half of this, and the remainder is unexplained. V and J calls and clone size are as listed in that table; D and trimming were resolved from the DNA. The sample table shows under 300,000 clones, and 20% are seen once. Clones ranked in the top ten supply 0.028% of the sample.

The clonotype originates from a woman in her thirties or forties with type 1 diabetes. The material sequenced was naive CD4+ T cells from blood. The cell subset or site label on this specimen signifies: true naive CD4+ T cells. This receptor chain uses TRBV5-1 and TRBJ1-2, and 9 bases in between align with TRBD1. The CDR3 amino acid sequence is: CASNRDREGYGYTF. The bases are TGCGCCAGCAACCGGGACAGGGAGGGCTATGGCTACACCTTC. Outside the CDR3, residues come from the reference TRBV5-1 and TRBJ1-2 proteins, so the full variable domain is: KAGVTQTPRYLIKTRGQQVTLSCSPISGHRSVSWYQQTPGQGLQFLFEYFSETQRNKGNFPGRFSGRQFSNSRSEMNVSTLELGDSALYLCASNRDREGYGYTFGSGTRLTVV.